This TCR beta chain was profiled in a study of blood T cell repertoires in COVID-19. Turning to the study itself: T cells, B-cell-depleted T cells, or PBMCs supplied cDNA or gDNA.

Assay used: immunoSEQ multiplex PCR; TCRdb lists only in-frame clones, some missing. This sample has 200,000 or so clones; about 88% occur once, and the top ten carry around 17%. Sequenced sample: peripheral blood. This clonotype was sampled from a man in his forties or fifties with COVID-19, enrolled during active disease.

The CDR3 spells CASKDSGDTDTQYF. The DNA of the CDR3 is TGCGCCAGCAAGGATAGCGGGGACACAGATACGCAGTATTTT. V usage is TRBV10-1 and J usage is TRBJ2-3, with 8 bases lining up with TRBD2. V gave up 7 bases and J gave up 2 bases; unmatched junction bases: 5. This CDR3 region has 14 residues. Germline-derived CDR1 and CDR2 are WNHNN and SYGVQD (reference sequence).